This T cell receptor (beta chain) was identified in a study of regulatory T cells in long-lasting Graves disease. The time point was: persistent/refractory GD, antithyroid drugs over 5 years with positive TRAb. The TCR library was made from RNA extracted from PBMCs. In this cohort, patients came from an endocrinology department located in Xi'an, China. CDR1 and CDR2 (germline): WSHSY, SAAADI. V was shortened by 0 bases and J by 3 bases, with 14 bases between the two germline ends. The CDR3 has 16 residues. Researchers made TCR beta libraries by using iRepertoire HTBI primers and running Arm-PCR on CDR3 regions. TCRdb analysed the multiplex PCR reads with MiXCR anew, one entry per CDR3 protein. Of 350,000 to 450,000 distinct CDR3 sequences in the sample, 20% were seen once. Study-level points and caveats: The sample size was small, and this may have reduced accuracy.

This clonotype was found a few times. Its antigen is currently unknown. This chain joins TRBV10-2 and TRBJ1-2, with D uncertain. The sequence was collected from a female donor with Graves disease. This specimen consisted of peripheral blood mononuclear cells (PBMCs), obtained when the disease was refractory, from a patient treated with antithyroid drugs. This chain's CDR3 is CASSESRGSGDYGYTF. The CDR3 DNA is TGCGCCAGCAGTGAGTCTAGAGGGAGCGGGGACTATGGCTACACCTTC.